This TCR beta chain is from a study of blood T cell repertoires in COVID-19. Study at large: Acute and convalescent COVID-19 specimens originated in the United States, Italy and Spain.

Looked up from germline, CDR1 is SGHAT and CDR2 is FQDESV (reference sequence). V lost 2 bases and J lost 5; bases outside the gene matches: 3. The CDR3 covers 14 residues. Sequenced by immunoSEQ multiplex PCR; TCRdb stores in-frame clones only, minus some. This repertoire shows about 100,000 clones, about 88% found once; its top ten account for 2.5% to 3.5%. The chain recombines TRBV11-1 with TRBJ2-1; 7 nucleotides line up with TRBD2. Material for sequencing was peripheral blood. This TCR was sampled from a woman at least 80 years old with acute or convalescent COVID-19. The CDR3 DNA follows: TGTGCCAGCAGCTTACGGCTAGCGGACAATGAGCAGTTCTTC. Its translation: CASSLRLADNEQFF.